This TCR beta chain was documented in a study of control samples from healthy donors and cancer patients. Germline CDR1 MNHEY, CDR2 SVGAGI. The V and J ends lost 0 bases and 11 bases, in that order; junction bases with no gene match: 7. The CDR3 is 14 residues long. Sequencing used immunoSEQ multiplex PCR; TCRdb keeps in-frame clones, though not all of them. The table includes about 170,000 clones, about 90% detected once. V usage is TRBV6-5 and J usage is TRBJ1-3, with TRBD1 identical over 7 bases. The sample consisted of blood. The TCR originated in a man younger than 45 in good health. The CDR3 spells CASSYSRAGGPIYF. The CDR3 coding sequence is TGTGCCAGCAGTTACTCGAGGGCAGGGGGACCCATATATTTT.